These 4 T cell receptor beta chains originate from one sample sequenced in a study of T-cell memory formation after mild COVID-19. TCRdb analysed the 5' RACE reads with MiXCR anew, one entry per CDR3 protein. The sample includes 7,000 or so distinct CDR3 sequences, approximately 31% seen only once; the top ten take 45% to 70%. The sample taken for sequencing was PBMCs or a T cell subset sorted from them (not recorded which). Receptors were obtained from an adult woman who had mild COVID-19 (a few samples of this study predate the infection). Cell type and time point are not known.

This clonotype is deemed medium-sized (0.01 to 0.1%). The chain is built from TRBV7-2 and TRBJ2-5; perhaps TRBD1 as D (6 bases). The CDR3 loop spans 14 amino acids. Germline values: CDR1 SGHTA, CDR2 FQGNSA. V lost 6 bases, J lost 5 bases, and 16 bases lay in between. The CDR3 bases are TGTGCCAGCAGGCTTGCAGGGGTTGGGGAGACCCAGTACTTC. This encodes CASRLAGVGETQYF.

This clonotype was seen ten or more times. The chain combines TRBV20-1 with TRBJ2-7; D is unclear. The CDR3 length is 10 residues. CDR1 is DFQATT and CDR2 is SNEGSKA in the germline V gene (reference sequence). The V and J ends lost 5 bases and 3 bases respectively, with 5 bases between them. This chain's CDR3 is CSAPYYEQYF. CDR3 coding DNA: TGCAGTGCTCCCTACTACGAGCAGTACTTC.

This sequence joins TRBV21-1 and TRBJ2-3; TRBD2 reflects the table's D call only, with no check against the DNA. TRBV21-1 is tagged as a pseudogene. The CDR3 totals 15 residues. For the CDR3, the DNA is TGTGCCAGCAGGACGAGGGTGATCAGCACAGATACGCAGTATTTT. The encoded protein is CASRTRVISTDTQYF.

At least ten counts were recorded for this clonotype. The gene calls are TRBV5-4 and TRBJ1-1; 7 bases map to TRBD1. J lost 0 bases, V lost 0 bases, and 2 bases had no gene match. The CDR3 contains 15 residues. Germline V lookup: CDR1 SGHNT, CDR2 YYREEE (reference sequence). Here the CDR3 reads CASSLGQGVNTEAFF. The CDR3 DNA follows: TGTGCCAGCAGCTTGGGTCAGGGGGTGAACACTGAAGCTTTCTTT.